A selection of T cell receptor beta chains follows, all from one sample in a study of cytomegalovirus exposure and HLA in healthy donors. TCRdb keeps only in-frame clones here, not all; method: immunoSEQ multiplex PCR. Of over 30,000 clones listed, 75% to 85% are singletons. The sequenced sample was PBMCs. These receptors were taken from a woman between 18 and 29 years old in good health and CMV-seronegative. Each CDR3 is given with its conserved first and last residue. The D gene is left open where the match is weak. The size of a clone is reported for some rows only, either as once, few or many, or as a class for expanded clones.

clone size: NA; V gene: TRBV30; D gene: NA; J gene: TRBJ1-1; CDR3 protein: CAWSVQVNTEAFF; CDR3 DNA: TGTGCCTGGAGTGTTCAGGTGAACACTGAAGCTTTCTTT
clone size: NA; V gene: TRBV4-3; D gene: NA; J gene: TRBJ2-1; CDR3 protein: CASSQEGAMSSYNEQFF; CDR3 DNA: TGCGCCAGCAGCCAAGAAGGAGCGATGAGCTCCTACAATGAGCAGTTCTTC
clone size: NA; V gene: TRBV5-1; D gene: NA; J gene: TRBJ2-1; CDR3 protein: CASSFSGAYNEQFF; CDR3 DNA: TGCGCCAGCAGCTTTTCAGGGGCCTACAATGAGCAGTTCTTC
clone size: once; V gene: TRBV19; D gene: NA; J gene: TRBJ1-4; CDR3 protein: CASSIIQPTNEKLFF; CDR3 DNA: TGTGCCAGTAGTATTATACAGCCAACTAATGAAAAACTGTTTTTT
clone size: NA; V gene: TRBV5-1; D gene: TRBD2; J gene: TRBJ2-2; CDR3 protein: CASSLGTRDTGELFF; CDR3 DNA: TGCGCCAGCAGCCTGGGGACTAGGGACACCGGGGAGCTGTTTTTT
clone size: once; V gene: TRBV5-1; D gene: TRBD1; J gene: TRBJ2-2; CDR3 protein: CASSLEGQGGTGELFF; CDR3 DNA: TGCGCCAGCAGCTTGGAGGGACAGGGGGGAACCGGGGAGCTGTTTTTT
clone size: NA; V gene: TRBV27; D gene: TRBD1; J gene: TRBJ2-7; CDR3 protein: CASSLGQGPYYEQYF; CDR3 DNA: TGTGCCAGCAGCCTGGGACAGGGGCCCTACTACGAGCAGTACTTC
clone size: NA; V gene: TRBV6-6; D gene: TRBD1; J gene: TRBJ1-4; CDR3 protein: CASKSGGYEKLFF; CDR3 DNA: TGTGCCAGCAAGTCAGGGGGCTATGAAAAACTGTTTTTT
clone size: once; V gene: TRBV2; D gene: TRBD2; J gene: TRBJ2-1; CDR3 protein: CASSVGRARGSYNEQFF; CDR3 DNA: TGTGCCAGCAGTGTCGGTCGAGCGCGGGGGTCCTACAATGAGCAGTTCTTC
clone size: NA; V gene: TRBV4-1; D gene: TRBD1; J gene: TRBJ2-3; CDR3 protein: CASSLQGSGTDTQYF; CDR3 DNA: TGCGCCAGCAGCCTACAGGGGTCGGGGACAGATACGCAGTATTTT
clone size: NA; V gene: TRBV10-3; D gene: TRBD2; J gene: TRBJ2-1; CDR3 protein: CAISGPTAGVYEQFF; CDR3 DNA: TGTGCCATCAGTGGCCCGACAGCGGGAGTCTATGAGCAGTTCTTC
clone size: NA; V gene: TRBV27; D gene: NA; J gene: TRBJ1-6; CDR3 protein: CASSPQNSPLHF; CDR3 DNA: TGTGCCAGCAGTCCGCAGAATTCACCCCTCCACTTT
clone size: NA; V gene: TRBV6-1; D gene: NA; J gene: TRBJ2-7; CDR3 protein: CASSIKAGAGEQYF; CDR3 DNA: TGTGCCAGCTCAATAAAGGCGGGGGCGGGCGAGCAGTACTTC
clone size: NA; V gene: TRBV2; D gene: NA; J gene: TRBJ1-2; CDR3 protein: CASSEGSSGGYTF; CDR3 DNA: TGTGCCAGCAGTGAAGGTAGCTCGGGTGGCTACACCTTC
clone size: NA; V gene: TRBV4-1; D gene: TRBD1; J gene: TRBJ1-5; CDR3 protein: CASSQGQGIFGGQPQNF; CDR3 DNA: TGCGCCAGCAGCCAGGGACAGGGAATCTTCGGGGGTCAGCCCCAGAATTTT
clone size: NA; V gene: TRBV6-5; D gene: NA; J gene: TRBJ2-1; CDR3 protein: CASSQDSSYNEQFF; CDR3 DNA: TGTGCCAGCAGTCAAGACTCATCCTACAATGAGCAGTTCTTC
clone size: few; V gene: TRBV4-2; D gene: NA; J gene: TRBJ2-2; CDR3 protein: CASSQGTSSLTGELFF; CDR3 DNA: TGTGCCAGCAGCCAGGGCACTAGTTCTCTCACCGGGGAGCTGTTTTTT
clone size: NA; V gene: TRBV27; D gene: NA; J gene: TRBJ2-3; CDR3 protein: CAIPRAGNGTDTQYF; CDR3 DNA: TGTGCCATTCCTCGGGCGGGGAACGGCACAGATACGCAGTATTTT
clone size: NA; V gene: TRBV7-6; D gene: TRBD2; J gene: TRBJ2-2; CDR3 protein: CASSSSGGYTGELFF; CDR3 DNA: TGTGCCAGCAGCTCTAGCGGGGGGTACACCGGGGAGCTGTTTTTT
clone size: NA; V gene: TRBV5-4; D gene: TRBD2; J gene: TRBJ2-1; CDR3 protein: CASSGDETSGESWEQFF; CDR3 DNA: TGTGCCAGCAGCGGTGATGAGACTAGCGGGGAGAGCTGGGAGCAGTTCTTC
clone size: few; V gene: TRBV4-2; D gene: NA; J gene: TRBJ2-7; CDR3 protein: CASKDRNSYEQYF; CDR3 DNA: TGTGCCAGCAAAGACAGAAACTCCTACGAGCAGTACTTC
clone size: NA; V gene: TRBV7-9; D gene: NA; J gene: TRBJ1-5; CDR3 protein: CASSLVGAGQPQNF; CDR3 DNA: TGTGCCAGCAGCTTAGTGGGGGCAGGACAGCCCCAGAATTTT
clone size: NA; V gene: TRBV19; D gene: TRBD2; J gene: TRBJ2-1; CDR3 protein: CASEASGGLSSYNEQFF; CDR3 DNA: TGTGCCAGTGAGGCTAGCGGGGGCCTGAGCTCCTACAATGAGCAGTTCTTC
clone size: NA; V gene: TRBV25-1; D gene: TRBD2; J gene: TRBJ2-3; CDR3 protein: CASSLPGTIGLWDTQYF; CDR3 DNA: TGTGCCAGCAGTCTACCCGGGACTATTGGGCTCTGGGATACGCAGTATTTT
clone size: NA; V gene: TRBV19; D gene: NA; J gene: TRBJ2-5; CDR3 protein: CASSPPGHQETQYF; CDR3 DNA: TGTGCCAGTAGTCCCCCTGGGCACCAAGAGACCCAGTACTTC
clone size: NA; V gene: TRBV2; D gene: NA; J gene: TRBJ1-5; CDR3 protein: CASSRQNQPQNF; CDR3 DNA: TGTGCCAGCAGTCGACAGAATCAGCCCCAGAATTTT
clone size: once; V gene: TRBV27; D gene: TRBD2; J gene: TRBJ2-7; CDR3 protein: CASSLRLAGDAYEQYF; CDR3 DNA: TGTGCCAGCAGCTTAAGACTAGCGGGGGATGCCTACGAGCAGTACTTC
clone size: NA; V gene: TRBV18; D gene: NA; J gene: TRBJ2-2; CDR3 protein: CASSPIRGGELFF; CDR3 DNA: TGTGCCAGCTCACCAATTAGGGGCGGGGAGCTGTTTTTT
clone size: NA; V gene: TRBV10-2; D gene: NA; J gene: TRBJ2-1; CDR3 protein: CASSIQSSYNEQFF; CDR3 DNA: TGCGCCAGCAGTATTCAGTCCTCCTACAATGAGCAGTTCTTC
clone size: few; V gene: TRBV4-2; D gene: TRBD1; J gene: TRBJ1-5; CDR3 protein: CASSQAWDRDNQPQHF; CDR3 DNA: TGTGCCAGCAGCCAAGCCTGGGACAGAGACAATCAGCCCCAGCATTTT